These T cell receptor beta chains were read from a single sample in a study of T cell clusters in autoimmune cytopenias. From the multiplex PCR reads, TCRdb lists one entry per CDR3 protein and no DNA. The record lists over 4,500 distinct CDR3 sequences, of which the ten most abundant hold 15%. The sample was also reused in another study, on T cell repertoires in aging, cancer and after chemotherapy.

What was sequenced was peripheral blood. The receptor set was obtained from a human donor in good health. Both conserved end residues are part of each CDR3. Each record gives: V gene, clone size, J gene, CDR3 protein. Rows may omit the clone size; those that give it use once, few, many or a size class.

>TRBV6-5|-|TRBJ2-7
CASSYVGGGRPESYEQYF
>TRBV27|-|TRBJ2-1
CASFNLAATYNEQFF
>TRBV6-1|medium-sized|TRBJ2-7
CASSKAYEQYF
>TRBV5-6|-|TRBJ1-1
CASSLGLGPGAQFFEAFF
>TRBV29-1|medium-sized|TRBJ1-2
CSGQGMSYGYTF
>TRBV19|-|TRBJ1-1
CASTKDRYNTEAFF
>TRBV6-2/TRBV6-3|-|TRBJ1-2
CASSFSGAGYTF
>TRBV6-4|medium-sized|TRBJ2-2
CASRRSAGVTGELFF
>TRBV29-1|medium-sized|TRBJ1-2
CSVGEGVRGYTF
>TRBV19|medium-sized|TRBJ2-7
CASSSGQVGSYEQYF
>TRBV30|medium-sized|TRBJ1-3
CAWSVGQSSGNTIYF
>TRBV12-3/TRBV12-4|medium-sized|TRBJ2-5
CASSLSDQETQYF
>TRBV18|-|TRBJ2-6
CASSPGTPDSGANVLTF
>TRBV7-9|-|TRBJ2-5
CASSAAAPQYF
>TRBV18|-|TRBJ1-3
CASSPRFDSGNTIYF
>TRBV6-5|-|TRBJ2-3
CASGEERGTQYF
>TRBV6-4|-|TRBJ1-1
CASRLTGESTEAFF
>TRBV19|medium-sized|TRBJ1-2
CASSTLGHLASYTF
>TRBV5-6|-|TRBJ1-3
CASSLGITGNTIYF
>TRBV6-1|medium-sized|TRBJ2-3
CASSSGLAGGDTQYF
>TRBV6-2/TRBV6-3|-|TRBJ1-5
CASRATGSGSNQPQHF
>TRBV29-1|large|TRBJ2-5
CSAGGTHGTSGGPTQYF
>TRBV19|medium-sized|TRBJ1-5
CASSDPRQPQHF
>TRBV6-2/TRBV6-3|medium-sized|TRBJ2-5
CASSYPGTSIETQYF
>TRBV6-2/TRBV6-3|medium-sized|TRBJ2-6
CASSYQVTGANVLTF